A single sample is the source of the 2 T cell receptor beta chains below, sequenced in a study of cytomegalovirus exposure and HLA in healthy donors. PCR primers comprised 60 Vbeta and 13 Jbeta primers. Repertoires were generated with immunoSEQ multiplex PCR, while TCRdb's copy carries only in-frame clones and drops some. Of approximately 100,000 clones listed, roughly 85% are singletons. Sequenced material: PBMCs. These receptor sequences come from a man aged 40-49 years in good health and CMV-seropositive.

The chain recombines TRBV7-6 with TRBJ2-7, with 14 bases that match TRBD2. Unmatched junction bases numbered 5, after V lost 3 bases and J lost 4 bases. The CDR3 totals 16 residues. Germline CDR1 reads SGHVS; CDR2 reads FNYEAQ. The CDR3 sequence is CASSLEGTSGRYEQYF. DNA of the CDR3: TGTGCCAGCAGCTTGGAAGGGACTAGCGGGAGATACGAGCAGTACTTC. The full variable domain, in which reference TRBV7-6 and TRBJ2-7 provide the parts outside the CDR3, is GAGVSQSPRYKVTKRGQDVALRCDPISGHVSLYWYRQALGQGPEFLTYFNYEAQQDKSGLPNDRFSAERPEGSISTLTIQRTEQRDSAMYRCASSLEGTSGRYEQYFGPGTRLTVT.

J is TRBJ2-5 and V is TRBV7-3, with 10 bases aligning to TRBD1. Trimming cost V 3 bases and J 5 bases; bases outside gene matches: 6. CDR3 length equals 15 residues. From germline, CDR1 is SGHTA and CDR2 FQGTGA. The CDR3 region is CASSLGQGIGETQYF. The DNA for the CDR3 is TGTGCCAGCAGCTTGGGACAGGGGATAGGGGAGACCCAGTACTTC.